This T cell receptor beta chain stems from a study of shared clonotypes between healthy human individuals. The assay was immunoSEQ multiplex PCR, and TCRdb's table has in-frame clones only and misses some. The sample consists of about 600,000 clones, 95% to 96% of them appearing once. This clone is a singleton in its sample. The naive CD8 fraction comprised CD45RO-negative cells positively selected for CCR7 and excluded terminally differentiated effector memory CD45RA+ cells. Everyone who donated was a Caucasian adult who lived in Nashville, Tennessee. Per germline, CDR1 MDHEN and CDR2 SYDVKM. Losses at the gene ends were 6 bases for V and 4 bases for J; bases not matched to a gene: 10. The length of the CDR3 is 15 residues.

V gene TRBV28 combines with J gene TRBJ2-7, with 9 nucleotides matching TRBD2. The receptor comes from a woman in her 30s in good health. The sequencing input was naive CD8+ T cells sorted from blood. The CDR3 sequence is CASRGLAGGVYEQYF. The CDR3 DNA sequence: TGTGCCAGCAGGGGGCTGGCGGGAGGGGTATACGAGCAGTACTTC.